Listed below are T cell receptor beta chains from one sample, sequenced in a study of T cells in localized non-small cell lung cancer. Data came from immunoSEQ multiplex PCR; TCRdb stores just in-frame clones and leaves some out. The repertoire consists of around 26,000 clones, with about 91% occurring once and the leading ten covering roughly 9.5%. The source material was peripheral blood mononuclear cells, sampled before any cancer treatment. These receptors all stem from a woman between 35 and 70 years old with stage III lung adenocarcinoma. Each CDR3 is given with its conserved first and last residue. D genes are given only for firm matches. Expanded clones get a size class; other rows say once, few or many, or leave the size out.

size | D | J | V | DNA | CDR3
- | TRBD1 | TRBJ2-7 | TRBV5-4 | TGTGCCAGCAGCTTGGACAGGGGGCGCTACGAGCAGTACTTC | CASSLDRGRYEQYF
once | TRBD2 | TRBJ2-5 | TRBV5-1 | TGCGCCAGCAGCTTGGGCCCACTAGCGGCTCGCCAAGAGACCCAGTACTTC | CASSLGPLAARQETQYF
- | - | TRBJ1-2 | TRBV27 | TGTGCCAGCAGTTTCGCACAGGCCAACTCCTGGGGCTACACCTTC | CASSFAQANSWGYTF
once | - | TRBJ2-7 | TRBV18 | TGTGCCAGCTCACCTCCAGCAGGGACGGCAGGAAACGAGCAGTACTTC | CASSPPAGTAGNEQYF
- | TRBD2 | TRBJ2-3 | TRBV13 | TGTGCCAGCAGCTTAGAAAGCGGGAGCCCCCCAGATACGCAGTATTTT | CASSLESGSPPDTQYF
once | TRBD1 | TRBJ1-1 | TRBV7-9 | TGTGCCAGCAGTTACAGGGGGAACACTGAAGCTTTCTTT | CASSYRGNTEAFF
- | - | TRBJ2-7 | TRBV7-9 | TGTGCCAGCAGTTCCCGAGGGGGAATCTACGAGCAGTACTTC | CASSSRGGIYEQYF
- | - | TRBJ2-3 | TRBV5-1 | TGCGCCAGCAGCTTGGTCGAGGGGGGTACAGATACGCAGTATTTT | CASSLVEGGTDTQYF
- | - | TRBJ1-1 | TRBV9 | TGTGCCAGCAGCGTAGAGGGGAACACTGAAGCTTTCTTT | CASSVEGNTEAFF
- | - | TRBJ2-1 | TRBV5-1 | TGCGCCAGCAGTCTCGGAGTGGAGACGGGGTACAATGAGCAGTTCTTC | CASSLGVETGYNEQFF
- | - | TRBJ1-1 | TRBV7-6 | TGTGCCAGCAGCCCCAGGGTGTCTGAAGCTTTCTTT | CASSPRVSEAFF
- | TRBD2 | TRBJ2-5 | TRBV9 | TGTGCCAGCAGCGCGGAGCGGGGGGGAGAAGAGACCCAGTACTTC | CASSAERGGEETQYF
- | - | TRBJ2-4 | TRBV27 | TGTGCCAGCAGTTTAAGTTCCGGCAGACTAGCCAAAAACATTCAGTACTTC | CASSLSSGRLAKNIQYF
- | TRBD1 | TRBJ2-7 | TRBV19 | TGTGCCAGTAGTATAACGGGGACAGGCGAGCAGTACTTC | CASSITGTGEQYF
- | TRBD1 | TRBJ1-2 | TRBV6-5 | TGTGCCAGCAGTTACTCCGGGACAGCTAACTATGGCTACACCTTC | CASSYSGTANYGYTF
- | - | TRBJ1-5 | TRBV5-6 | TGTGCCAGCAGCTTGAACGGCGGCAATCAGCCCCAGCATTTT | CASSLNGGNQPQHF
- | - | TRBJ2-5 | TRBV5-1 | TGCGCCAGCAGCTTGGCGGCTAGCGAAGAGACCCAGTACTTC | CASSLAASEETQYF
- | TRBD2 | TRBJ2-5 | TRBV29-1 | TGCAGCGTGAAGCGGGAGGGCCGGGGGGAGACCCAGTACTTC | CSVKREGRGETQYF
- | - | TRBJ2-1 | TRBV28 | TGTGCCAGCAGTTTAGCGGGGTATCTCAATGAGCAGTTCTTC | CASSLAGYLNEQFF
- | - | TRBJ1-5 | TRBV5-1 | TGCGCCAGCAGGATGGGACCGTTGGGGGATCAGCCCCAGCATTTT | CASRMGPLGDQPQHF
- | - | TRBJ2-5 | TRBV18 | TGTGCCAGCTCACCTGTCCCGGGCAGGGGTCCAGAGACCCAGTACTTC | CASSPVPGRGPETQYF
- | TRBD2 | TRBJ2-7 | TRBV5-6 | TGTGCCAGCAGCTATCGGGGGGCCTACGAGCAGTACTTC | CASSYRGAYEQYF
- | - | TRBJ1-1 | TRBV7-9 | TGTGCCAGCAGCTTAGCGCTAGGTTCGAGCACTGAAGCTTTCTTT | CASSLALGSSTEAFF
- | TRBD2 | TRBJ2-1 | TRBV7-6 | TGTGCCAGCAGCTTAACCCTAGCGGGCAATGAGCAGTTCTTC | CASSLTLAGNEQFF
- | - | TRBJ1-4 | TRBV4-3 | TGCGCCAGCAGCCAATCGGGGTCTCCAACTAATGAAAAACTGTTTTTT | CASSQSGSPTNEKLFF
- | TRBD1 | TRBJ1-4 | TRBV5-1 | TGCGCCAGCAGCTTGGCCGTGACAGGGGCGGGTGAAAAACTGTTTTTT | CASSLAVTGAGEKLFF
medium-sized | - | TRBJ2-7 | TRBV5-6 | TGTGCCAGCAGCCCGGGACCCTCCTACGAGCAGTACTTC | CASSPGPSYEQYF
- | - | TRBJ2-1 | TRBV5-6 | TGTGCCAGCAGCCCTTACCTGGGGTCTGAGCAGTTCTTC | CASSPYLGSEQFF
- | - | TRBJ1-5 | TRBV10-1 | TGCGCCAGCAGTGAGTCGAGGGGCCAGCCCCAGCATTTT | CASSESRGQPQHF
- | - | TRBJ1-6 | TRBV7-8 | TGTGCCAGCAGCTTAGAGGAGGCTCAGGGGTCACCCCTCCACTTT | CASSLEEAQGSPLHF
- | - | TRBJ2-4 | TRBV11-2 | TGTGCCAGCCGCTCGGGGGGCGGGGTCCGGGGCATTCAGTACTTC | CASRSGGGVRGIQYF
- | - | TRBJ2-3 | TRBV7-9 | TGTGCCATTAAATTCGCAGATACGCAGTATTTT | CAIKFADTQYF
- | - | TRBJ2-2 | TRBV11-3 | TGTGCCAGCAGTTCGATTAGCGGCGGGGAGCTGTTTTTT | CASSSISGGELFF
- | TRBD2 | TRBJ2-1 | TRBV27 | TGTGCCAGCAGTTTATCCCGACTAGCGGGAGGGCCGAGGAATGAGCAGTTCTTC | CASSLSRLAGGPRNEQFF
- | - | TRBJ1-1 | TRBV5-4 | TGTGCCAGCAGCTTGATATCACCGAACACTGAAGCTTTCTTT | CASSLISPNTEAFF
- | - | TRBJ2-3 | TRBV25-1 | TGTGCCAGCAGTGCGGGACCCCCGTCAGTAGATACGCAGTATTTT | CASSAGPPSVDTQYF
- | TRBD1 | TRBJ2-7 | TRBV6-6 | TGTGCCAGCAGAAATCCGGGACAGGGGACCTACGAGCAGTACTTC | CASRNPGQGTYEQYF
- | - | TRBJ1-5 | TRBV7-8 | TGTGCCAGCAGCTTAGTGGGGTGGAATAACAATCAGCCCCAGCATTTT | CASSLVGWNNNQPQHF
- | - | TRBJ2-5 | TRBV6-6 | TGTGCCAGCAGTTACTCGGGAGGGGGGGCCCAGGAGACCCAGTACTTC | CASSYSGGGAQETQYF
- | TRBD1 | TRBJ1-3 | TRBV19 | TGTGCCTCTCAACCCCGGGACAGGCGATCAAGCTCTGGAAACACCATATATTTT | CASQPRDRRSSSGNTIYF
- | - | TRBJ1-1 | TRBV18 | TGTGCCAGCTCACCAAATCTATCGGGGAACACTGAAGCTTTCTTT | CASSPNLSGNTEAFF
- | TRBD2 | TRBJ2-3 | TRBV5-1 | TGCGCCAGCACAGCTAGCGGGCAGAGCACAGATACGCAGTATTTT | CASTASGQSTDTQYF
- | TRBD1 | TRBJ2-2 | TRBV7-2 | TGTGCCAGCAGCTTAGTGGGACAGGGACCCGGGGAGCTGTTTTTT | CASSLVGQGPGELFF